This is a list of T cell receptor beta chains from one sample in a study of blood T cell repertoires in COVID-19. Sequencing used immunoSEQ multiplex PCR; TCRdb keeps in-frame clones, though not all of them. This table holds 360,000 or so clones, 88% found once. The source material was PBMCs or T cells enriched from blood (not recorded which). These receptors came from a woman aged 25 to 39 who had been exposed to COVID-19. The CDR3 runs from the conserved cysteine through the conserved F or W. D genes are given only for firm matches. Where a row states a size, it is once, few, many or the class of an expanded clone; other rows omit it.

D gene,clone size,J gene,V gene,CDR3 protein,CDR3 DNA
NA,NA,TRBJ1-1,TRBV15,CATSQGLDTEAFF,TGTGCCACCAGCCAGGGGTTGGACACTGAAGCTTTCTTT
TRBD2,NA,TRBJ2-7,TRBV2,CASSERTSLGEQYF,TGTGCCAGCAGTGAACGGACTAGTCTGGGGGAGCAGTACTTC
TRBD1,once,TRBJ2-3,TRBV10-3,CAISELGGQGSDTQYF,TGTGCCATCAGTGAGTTGGGGGGACAGGGGTCAGATACGCAGTATTTT
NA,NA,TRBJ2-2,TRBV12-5,CASGLARDKLVVTNTGELFF,TGTGCTAGTGGTTTGGCCCGGGACAAGCTCGTAGTAACGAACACCGGGGAGCTGTTTTTT
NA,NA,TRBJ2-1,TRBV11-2,CASSQAQYNEQFF,TGTGCCAGCAGCCAGGCACAGTACAATGAGCAGTTCTTC
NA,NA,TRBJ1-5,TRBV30,CAWSTGSLSNQPQHF,TGTGCCTGGAGCACCGGTTCCCTTAGCAATCAGCCCCAGCATTTT
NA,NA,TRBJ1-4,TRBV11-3,CASTLGGGQKNEKLFF,TGTGCCAGCACCTTAGGGGGTGGACAAAAGAATGAAAAACTGTTTTTT
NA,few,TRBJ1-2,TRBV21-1,CASSKEARGTSYGYTF,TGTGCCAGCAGCAAAGAGGCCAGGGGAACATCCTATGGCTACACCTTC
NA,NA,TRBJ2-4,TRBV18,CASSPEHGRDIQYF,TGTGCCAGCTCACCAGAGCACGGGCGGGACATTCAGTACTTC
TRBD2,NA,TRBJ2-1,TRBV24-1,CATSDSGLASSYNEQFF,TGTGCCACCAGTGATTCGGGACTAGCCTCCTCCTACAATGAGCAGTTCTTC
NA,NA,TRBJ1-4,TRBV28,CASSLLGEYEKLFF,TGTGCCAGCAGTTTATTGGGCGAGTATGAAAAACTGTTTTTT
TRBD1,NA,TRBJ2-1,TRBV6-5,CASSYSTGIDNEQFF,TGTGCCAGCAGTTACTCGACAGGGATAGACAATGAGCAGTTCTTC
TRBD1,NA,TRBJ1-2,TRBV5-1,CASSVDRAGGYTF,TGCGCCAGCAGCGTAGACAGGGCAGGTGGCTACACCTTC
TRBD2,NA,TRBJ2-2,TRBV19,CASSTRGSGRVAGELFF,TGTGCCAGTAGTACCAGGGGTAGCGGGAGGGTAGCCGGGGAGCTGTTTTTT
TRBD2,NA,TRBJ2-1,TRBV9,CASSVAGLAGDSSYNEQFF,TGTGCCAGCAGCGTAGCTGGGCTAGCGGGGGATAGCTCCTACAATGAGCAGTTCTTC
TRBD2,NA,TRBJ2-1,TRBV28,CASSTRLAGGPYNEQFF,TGTGCCAGCAGTACCCGACTAGCGGGAGGACCCTACAATGAGCAGTTCTTC
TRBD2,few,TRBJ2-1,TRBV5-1,CASSWGLAASSYNEQFF,TGCGCCAGCAGCTGGGGACTAGCGGCCTCCTCCTACAATGAGCAGTTCTTC
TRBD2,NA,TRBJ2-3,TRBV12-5,CASGLPGTGLAGYTDTQYF,TGTGCTAGTGGTTTGCCCGGGACAGGACTAGCGGGTTACACAGATACGCAGTATTTT
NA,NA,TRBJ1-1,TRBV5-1,CASSSTGWTEAFF,TGCGCCAGCAGCTCTACAGGGTGGACTGAAGCTTTCTTT
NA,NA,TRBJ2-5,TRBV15,CATCREYQETQYF,TGTGCCACCTGCCGGGAGTACCAAGAGACCCAGTACTTC
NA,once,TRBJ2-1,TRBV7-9,CASSFLSADEQFF,TGTGCCAGCAGCTTCCTCAGCGCTGATGAGCAGTTCTTC
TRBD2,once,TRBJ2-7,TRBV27,CASSLGGRVHEQYF,TGTGCCAGCAGTTTAGGCGGGAGGGTCCACGAGCAGTACTTC
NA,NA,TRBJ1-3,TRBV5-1,CASSLVSGSGNTIYF,TGCGCCAGCAGCTTGGTTTCCGGCTCTGGAAACACCATATATTTT
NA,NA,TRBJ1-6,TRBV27,CASSLLGQGSSPLHF,TGTGCCAGCAGTTTACTGGGGCAGGGGAGTTCACCCCTCCACTTT
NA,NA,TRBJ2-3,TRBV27,CATTLGARRLDTQYF,TGTGCCACCACCCTAGGGGCTCGACGTTTGGATACGCAGTATTTT
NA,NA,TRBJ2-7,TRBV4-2,CASSQDRYSYEQYF,TGTGCCAGCAGCCAAGACAGGTACTCCTACGAGCAGTACTTC
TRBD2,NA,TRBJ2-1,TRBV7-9,CASSPPSGTYNEQFF,TGTGCCAGCAGCCCCCCTAGCGGGACTTACAATGAGCAGTTCTTC
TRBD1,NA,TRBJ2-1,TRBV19,CASSYSGTGGLYEQFF,TGTGCCAGTAGCTACTCCGGGACAGGGGGCTTGTATGAGCAGTTCTTC
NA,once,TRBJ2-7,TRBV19,CASSGTSPLYEQYF,TGTGCCAGTTCCGGGACATCTCCTTTATACGAGCAGTACTTC
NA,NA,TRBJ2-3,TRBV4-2,CASSGERAASTDTQYF,TGTGCCAGCAGCGGGGAGAGGGCCGCTAGCACAGATACGCAGTATTTT
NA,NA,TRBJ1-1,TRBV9,CASSVAGRGSGTEAFF,TGTGCCAGCAGCGTAGCTGGCAGGGGCTCAGGGACTGAAGCTTTCTTT
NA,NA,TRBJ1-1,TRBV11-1,CASSEHRELGTEAFF,TGTGCCAGCAGCGAACACAGGGAATTGGGCACTGAAGCTTTCTTT
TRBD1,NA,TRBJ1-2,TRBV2,CASASQGAQDGYTF,TGTGCCAGCGCCTCACAGGGGGCGCAGGATGGCTACACCTTC
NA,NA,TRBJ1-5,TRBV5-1,CASSLEPGNQPQHF,TGCGCCAGCAGCTTGGAGCCTGGCAATCAGCCCCAGCATTTT
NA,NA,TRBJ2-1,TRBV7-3,CASSPTPEEEQFF,TGTGCCAGCAGCCCCACCCCAGAGGAAGAGCAGTTCTTC
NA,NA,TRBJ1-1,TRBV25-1,CASNRGVNTEAFF,TGTGCCAGCAATCGGGGAGTGAACACTGAAGCTTTCTTT
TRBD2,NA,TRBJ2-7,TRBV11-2,CASSLDPGGYEQYF,TGTGCCAGCAGCTTAGATCCGGGGGGCTACGAGCAGTACTTC
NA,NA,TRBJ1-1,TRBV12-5,CASGSPGGLSNTEAFF,TGTGCTAGTGGTTCTCCCGGGGGACTGTCTAACACTGAAGCTTTCTTT
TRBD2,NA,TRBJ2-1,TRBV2,CASSRTGVGLAGSGRYNEQFF,TGTGCCAGCAGCCGGACCGGGGTAGGGCTAGCGGGTTCAGGCAGGTACAATGAGCAGTTCTTC